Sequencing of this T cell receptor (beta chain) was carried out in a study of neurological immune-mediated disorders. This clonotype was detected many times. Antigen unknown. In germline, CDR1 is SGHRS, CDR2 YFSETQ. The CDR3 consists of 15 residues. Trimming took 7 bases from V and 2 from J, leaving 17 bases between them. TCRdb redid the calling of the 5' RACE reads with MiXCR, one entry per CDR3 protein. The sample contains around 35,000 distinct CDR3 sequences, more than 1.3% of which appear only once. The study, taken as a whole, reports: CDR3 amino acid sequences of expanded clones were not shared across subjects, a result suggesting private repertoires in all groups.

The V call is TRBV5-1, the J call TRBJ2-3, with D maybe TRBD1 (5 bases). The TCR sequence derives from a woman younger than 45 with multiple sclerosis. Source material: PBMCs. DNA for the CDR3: TGCGCCAGCCGACCTAAGGGGTCTACCACAGATACGCAGTATTTT. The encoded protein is CASRPKGSTTDTQYF.